This T cell receptor beta chain was sequenced in a study of cytomegalovirus exposure and HLA in healthy donors. PCR employed 60 Vbeta and 13 Jbeta primers. Only in-frame clones appear in the TCRdb table, and some are missing; sequencing was by immunoSEQ multiplex PCR. The data contain some 77,000 clones, about 80% of them singletons. Study findings and constraints: Because they were indistinguishable, some V segments, including TRBV6-2 and TRBV6-3, were excluded. Evidence from a later analysis indicated that most CMV-associated TCR beta chains looked HLA-restricted. The records held CMV serostatus as the only immune exposure information.

V gave up 2 bases and J gave up 3 bases; unmatched junction bases: 6. The germline CDR1 and CDR2 sequences are MDHEN and SYDVKM. The CDR3 is 16 amino acids. Note on this clone: Its antigen is unknown.

There were likely unrecorded immune exposures, though donors were nominally healthy when sampled. The rearrangement uses TRBV28 and TRBJ1-5; 8 nucleotides line up with TRBD1. Specimen: PBMCs. This receptor was identified in a man aged 50-59 years in good health and CMV-seropositive. CDR3 sequence (DNA): TGTGCCAGCAGTTTAACCGGGACAGGATTCAATCAGCCCCAGCATTTT. It encodes CASSLTGTGFNQPQHF.